A single sample gave rise to the 27 T cell receptor beta chains below, sequenced in a study of T cell responses to AZD1222 COVID-19 vaccine. Sequencing used immunoSEQ multiplex PCR; TCRdb keeps in-frame clones, though not all of them. The table includes about 88,000 clones, 90% detected once. Sequencing used peripheral blood, obtained 28 days after the second AZD1222 dose. These receptors originate from an adult who received the AZD1222 COVID-19 vaccine.

The chain recombines TRBV11-3 with TRBJ2-5, with D maybe TRBD2 (5 bases). This CDR3 region has 14 residues. In germline, CDR1 is SGHNT, CDR2 YENEEA. V shed 1 base and J shed 1 base, with 7 bases lying between them. The chain's CDR3 is CASSLAGSQETQYF. In DNA form, the CDR3 reads TGTGCCAGCAGCTTAGCGGGGAGCCAAGAGACCCAGTACTTC. Variable domain in full (rest from reference TRBV11-3 and TRBJ2-5): EAGVVQSPRYKIIEKKQPVAFWCNPISGHNTLYWYLQNLGQGPELLIRYENEEAVDDSQLPKDRFSAERLKGVDSTLKIQPAELGDSAVYLCASSLAGSQETQYFGPGTRLLVL.

The chain links TRBV4-1 to TRBJ1-6; no reliable D call. Trimming cost V 1 base and J 3 bases, with 4 bases left between them. CDR1 is MGHRA, CDR2 YSYEKL, per germline. The CDR3 is 14 amino acids. The chain's CDR3 is CASSQVIYNSPLHF. The CDR3 DNA is TGCGCCAGCAGCCAAGTTATCTATAATTCACCCCTCCACTTT.

The gene calls are TRBV6-2 or TRBV6-3 and TRBJ1-6; no clear D gene. Per the germline V gene, CDR1 is MNHEY and CDR2 is SVGEGT. CDR3 length: 18 amino acids. V was trimmed by 6 bases and J by 0 bases, leaving 18 bases between them. The CDR3 DNA reads TGTGCCAGCAGCCCTTCCTCGGTGGGAAGCTCCTATAATTCACCCCTCCACTTT. This encodes CASSPSSVGSSYNSPLHF.

This sequence joins TRBV9 and TRBJ1-1, with unresolved D. CDR1 SGDLS and CDR2 YYNGEE come from the germline V gene. CDR3 size: 13 residues. V was cut by 2 bases and J by 8 bases, with 13 bases left in between. In nucleotides, the CDR3 is TGTGCCAGCAGCGTCGACTTAGGGTTAGAAGCTTTCTTT. Translated: CASSVDLGLEAFF.

This chain uses TRBV6-2 or TRBV6-3 with TRBJ1-2, with D possibly TRBD1 on 6 matching bases. The germline V gene encodes CDR1 MNHEY and CDR2 SVGEGT. The CDR3 is 13 amino acids. With 0 bases removed from V and 13 bases from J, the gap between germline ends came to 15 bases. In DNA, the CDR3 is TGTGCCAGCAGTTACTCGTACGGGGGCGATCCCACCTTC. It specifies CASSYSYGGDPTF.

This chain connects TRBV19 to TRBJ1-2; the D is unclear. Germline V gene data show CDR1 as LNHDA and CDR2 as SQIVND (reference sequence). This CDR3 is 15 amino acids long. The V gene lost 3 bases and the J gene lost 4 bases, with 15 bases spanning the gap. Here the CDR3 reads CASSISSVRGYGYTF. DNA of the CDR3: TGTGCCAGTAGTATCTCATCAGTACGGGGCTATGGCTACACCTTC.

The rearrangement joins TRBV14 to TRBJ2-1; 9 bases line up with TRBD1. CDR1 and CDR2 from the germline V gene are SGHDN and FVKESK. The ends lost 3 bases at V and 8 bases at J; junction bases unmatched: 11. The CDR3 extends over 16 amino acids. The CDR3 region is CASSHLPGQGQDEQFF. DNA of the CDR3: TGTGCCAGCAGCCACCTCCCGGGACAGGGTCAAGATGAGCAGTTCTTC.

The chain is built from TRBV2 and TRBJ1-2; no firm D call. V lost 3 bases and J lost 7, with 12 bases in between. The germline gives CDR1 SNHLY, CDR2 FYNNEI. CDR3 length: 13 residues. CDR3 region: CASSERSFGGYTF. CDR3 nucleotide sequence: TGTGCCAGCAGTGAGAGGTCTTTCGGTGGCTACACCTTC.

The genes are TRBV18 and TRBJ1-1; 8 positions match TRBD1. Germline V lookup: CDR1 KGHSH, CDR2 LQKENI. The CDR3 contains 15 residues. V shed 4 bases, J shed 0 bases, and the junction held 4 bases outside the gene matches. CDR3 protein: CASSRQGAMNTEAFF. In DNA form, the CDR3 reads TGTGCCAGCTCACGCCAGGGGGCCATGAACACTGAAGCTTTCTTT.

This rearrangement joins TRBV5-1 to TRBJ2-2; 7 positions agree with TRBD1. The germline V gene has CDR1 SGHRS and CDR2 YFSETQ. CDR3 length: 13 residues. The V segment lost 4 bases and the J segment 5 bases; nucleotides outside the gene matches: 2. CDR3 protein: CASSTGQTGELFF. Written as DNA, the CDR3 is TGCGCCAGCAGCACGGGACAGACCGGGGAGCTGTTTTTT.

This chain joins TRBV28 and TRBJ1-2, with TRBD1 identical over 7 bases. The V gene's germline CDR1 is MDHEN and CDR2 SYDVKM. The V gene end was trimmed by 6 bases and the J gene end by 2 bases; junction bases not matched to a gene: 3. The CDR3 sequence is 13 residues long. The CDR3 DNA reads as TGTGCCAGCAGGGAAGGGGGCAACTATGGCTACACCTTC. Encoded protein: CASREGGNYGYTF.

V usage is TRBV25-1 and J usage is TRBJ1-4; D unclear. The CDR3 length is 12 residues. CDR1 MGHDK and CDR2 SYGVNS come from the germline V gene. V was pared by 1 base and J by 8 bases, with 5 bases between. In DNA form, the CDR3 reads TGTGCCAGCAGTGAATCTGGGGAAAAACTGTTTTTT. It is translated as CASSESGEKLFF. Full variable domain (missing parts from reference TRBV25-1 and TRBJ1-4): EADIYQTPRYLVIGTGKKITLECSQTMGHDKMYWYQQDPGMELHLIHYSYGVNSTEKGDLSSESTVSRIRTEHFPLTLESARPSHTSQYLCASSESGEKLFFGSGTQLSVL.

The chain carries TRBV5-1 and TRBJ1-4; 8 bases line up with TRBD1. This CDR3 has 15 amino acids. With V trimmed by 4 bases and J by 4 bases, 6 bases remained unmatched. In germline, CDR1 is SGHRS, CDR2 YFSETQ. The CDR3 loop is CASSPQTGVNEKLFF. CDR3 bases: TGCGCCAGCAGCCCACAGACAGGGGTTAATGAAAAACTGTTTTTT.

V gene TRBV3-1 (or the pseudogene TRBV3-2) combines with J gene TRBJ2-3, with D possibly being TRBD1 or TRBD2 (5 bases each). V lost 4 bases to trimming and J lost 8 bases, with 16 bases between them. This CDR3 has 14 residues. Germline CDR1 reads LGHDT; CDR2 reads YNNKEL (reference sequence). CDR3 sequence: CASSPLVGEITQYF. The CDR3 nucleotides are TGTGCCAGCAGCCCCCTAGTGGGGGAGATTACGCAGTATTTT.

The CDR3 region has the DNA TGTGCCAGCAGGTTGACTAGCGAGTGGTCGGGAACGCAGTATTTT. It is translated as CASRLTSEWSGTQYF. V gene TRBV25-1 combines with J gene TRBJ2-3; TRBD2 matches at 8 bases. Germline V gene lookup returns CDR1 MGHDK and CDR2 SYGVNS. J was trimmed by 9 bases and V by 6 bases; bases with no gene match: 14. The CDR3 length is 15 residues. Using reference TRBV25-1 and TRBJ2-3 for the parts outside the CDR3, the full variable domain is EADIYQTPRYLVIGTGKKITLECSQTMGHDKMYWYQQDPGMELHLIHYSYGVNSTEKGDLSSESTVSRIRTEHFPLTLESARPSHTSQYLCASRLTSEWSGTQYFGPGTRLTVL.

The sample holds a few counts of this clone. The V call is TRBV19, the J call TRBJ2-7, with a possible D match to TRBD1 (5 bases). V was clipped by 3 bases and J by 4 bases, with 16 bases between them. Looked up from germline, CDR1 is LNHDA and CDR2 is SQIVND (reference sequence). The CDR3 runs to 15 residues. This chain's CDR3 is CASSISRAGRYEQYF. CDR3 coding DNA: TGTGCCAGTAGTATTTCAAGAGCAGGGCGATACGAGCAGTACTTC.

The chain combines TRBV19 with TRBJ1-3; D may be TRBD1 (6 bases). The CDR3 is 16 residues long. Per the germline V gene, CDR1 is LNHDA and CDR2 is SQIVND (reference sequence). V was pared by 5 bases and J by 0 bases, with 14 bases between. The DNA for the CDR3 is TGTGCCAGTAGTGGCCGGGACAAGAGCTCTGGAAACACCATATATTTT. Translated: CASSGRDKSSGNTIYF.

The V and J genes are TRBV9 and TRBJ2-3; 7 nucleotides align to TRBD2. V lost 4 bases and J lost 2; bases outside the gene matches: 4. The CDR3 runs to 14 residues. The germline V gene encodes CDR1 SGDLS and CDR2 YYNGEE. The CDR3 sequence is CASSFRDYTDTQYF. CDR3 nucleotides: TGTGCCAGCAGCTTCCGGGACTACACAGATACGCAGTATTTT.

The rearrangement links TRBV2 to TRBJ2-3; 11 nucleotides agree with TRBD2. The CDR3 has 15 residues. V dropped 7 bases and J dropped 4; count of bases not matched to a gene: 7. In germline, CDR1 is SNHLY, CDR2 FYNNEI. CDR3 in amino acids: CASTSGTSGADTQYF. CDR3 nucleotide sequence: TGTGCCAGCACCTCCGGGACTAGCGGTGCAGATACGCAGTATTTT.

J is TRBJ2-7 and V is TRBV7-9; no firm D call. Germline assignment: CDR1 SEHNR and CDR2 FQNEAQ (reference sequence). V gave up 4 bases and J gave up 3 bases, with 7 bases separating them. The CDR3 totals 12 residues. As DNA, the CDR3 is TGTGCCAGCAGCTCCCTAGGCTACGAGCAGTACTTC. Amino acids: CASSSLGYEQYF.

The gene calls are TRBV5-6 and TRBJ2-3, with TRBD2 identical over 8 bases. The length of the CDR3 is 15 residues. V lost 0 bases to trimming and J lost 0 bases; unmatched junction nucleotides: 0. Germline lookup yields CDR1 SGHDT and CDR2 YYEEEE. CDR3 nucleotide sequence: TGTGCCAGCAGCTTGGGACTAGCGAGCACAGATACGCAGTATTTT. This gives the protein CASSLGLASTDTQYF.

The chain employs TRBV5-1 and TRBJ1-2; TRBD1 agrees at 9 bases. Trimming took 3 bases from V and 6 from J; bases not matched to a gene: 6. This CDR3 has 14 residues. The V gene's germline CDR1 is SGHRS and CDR2 YFSETQ. CDR3 sequence reads: CASSSRTGGDGYTF. CDR3 in DNA: TGCGCCAGCAGCTCCCGCACAGGGGGCGATGGCTACACCTTC.

CDR3 sequence: CASSQSGAGNTIYF. The CDR3 DNA sequence: TGCGCCAGCAGCCAGTCAGGGGCTGGAAACACCATATATTTT. The gene calls are TRBV4-3 and TRBJ1-3; TRBD1 is a possible D gene (6 bases). From germline, CDR1 is LGHNA and CDR2 YSLEER. With 3 bases removed from V and 2 bases from J, the gap between germline ends came to 8 bases. The CDR3 loop spans 14 amino acids.

The rearrangement joins TRBV12-5 to TRBJ1-2; 7 bases are a match to TRBD1. Germline values: CDR1 LGHNT, CDR2 FRNRAP. V lost 6 bases to trimming and J lost 1 base; unmatched junction nucleotides: 11. The CDR3 extends over 16 amino acids. CDR3 region: CASGKTGQSSNYGYTF. The CDR3 region has the DNA TGTGCTAGTGGGAAAACGGGACAGAGCAGTAACTATGGCTACACCTTC.

The rearrangement links TRBV3-1 (or the pseudogene TRBV3-2) to TRBJ2-3, with 10 bases identical to TRBD2. V lost 2 bases and J lost 6; bases outside the gene matches: 5. The CDR3 is 15 residues long. Germline V lookup: CDR1 LGHDT, CDR2 YNNKEL (reference sequence). The CDR3 coding sequence is TGTGCCAGCAGCCAATGGACTAGCGGCGGGGATACGCAGTATTTT. Protein sequence: CASSQWTSGGDTQYF.

The V gene is TRBV6-5, the J gene TRBJ1-1, with 8 nucleotides matching TRBD1. Germline assignment: CDR1 MNHEY and CDR2 SVGAGI. The CDR3 contains 15 residues. Losses at the gene ends were 7 bases for V and 1 base for J; bases not matched to a gene: 8. CDR3 coding DNA: TGTGCCAGCATACACGGGGGGACAGGGAACACTGAAGCTTTCTTT. Amino acids: CASIHGGTGNTEAFF.

This chain connects TRBV7-2 to TRBJ2-1; possibly TRBD1 for D (5 bases). Germline values: CDR1 SGHTA, CDR2 FQGNSA. The CDR3 extends over 13 amino acids. The V end was cut by 0 bases, the J end by 10 bases, with 10 bases between. CDR3 sequence (DNA): TGTGCCAGCAGCTTAGCGCGGCAGGGAGAGCAGTTCTTC. This codes for CASSLARQGEQFF. Filled out from reference TRBV7-2 and TRBJ2-1, the complete variable domain reads GAGVSQSPSNKVTEKGKDVELRCDPISGHTALYWYRQSLGQGLEFLIYFQGNSAPDKSGLPSDRFSAERTGGSVSTLTIQRTQQEDSAVYLCASSLARQGEQFFGPGTRLTVL.